Listed below are T cell receptor beta chains from one sample, sequenced in a study of vaccination and CD4 T cells after COVID-19. The antigens of these receptors remain unknown. TCRdb recomputed calls from the PCR reads with MiXCR, one row per CDR3 protein. The sample lists around 26,000 distinct CDR3 sequences, 35% to 50% seen once, with roughly 4.9% in the top ten. This specimen was CD4+ T cells from blood, cultured in vitro, taken about 7 months after SARS-CoV-2 vaccination. The receptors come from a human donor who had recovered from COVID-19. The CDR3 runs from the conserved cysteine through the conserved F or W. D genes are given only for firm matches. The listing skips clone size in some rows; elsewhere it reads once, few, many or a size class.

.	.	TRBJ2-5	TRBV7-2	TGTGCCAGCAGGTTCCCCCCCCAGGAGACCCAGTACTTC	CASRFPPQETQYF
few	.	TRBJ2-3	TRBV25-1	TGTGCCAGCAGTCTATCGGATACGCAGTATTTT	CASSLSDTQYF
.	.	TRBJ1-2	TRBV6-5	TGTGCCAGCAGTTACTCGGCAGGAAACCTCGGTGGCTACACCTTC	CASSYSAGNLGGYTF
few	.	TRBJ2-5	TRBV7-2	TGTGCCAGCAGCTTAGTAACCAGGGGCCATGCGACCCAGTACTTC	CASSLVTRGHATQYF
.	TRBD1	TRBJ2-1	TRBV6-1	TGTGCCAGCAGGATCACAGGGGGCGATGAGCAGTTCTTC	CASRITGGDEQFF
few	.	TRBJ1-6	TRBV7-2	TGTGCCAGCAGCTTAGAAAGGAGGGATTCACCCCTCCACTTT	CASSLERRDSPLHF
.	TRBD2	TRBJ2-1	TRBV6-5	TGTGCCAGCAGTTACGCGGGACTAGCGGGGACCTACAATGAGCAGTTCTTC	CASSYAGLAGTYNEQFF
.	.	TRBJ2-7	TRBV28	TGTGCCAGCAGTTTTGGGCGCTACGAGCAGTACTTC	CASSFGRYEQYF
.	TRBD1	TRBJ1-5	TRBV7-8	TGTGCCAGCAGCTTAACATCGACAGGGTGGAATCAGCCCCAGCATTTT	CASSLTSTGWNQPQHF
.	TRBD2	TRBJ2-7	TRBV7-3	TGTGCCAGCAGCTTAATGGCGGGAGGCCCCCACGAGCAGTACTTC	CASSLMAGGPHEQYF
.	.	TRBJ2-5	TRBV4-1	TGCGCCAGCAGCCAAGTGTCTCCCCAAGAGACCCAGTACTTC	CASSQVSPQETQYF
.	TRBD1	TRBJ1-2	TRBV7-2	TGTGCCAGCAGCTTAGGACCGACAGGGAACTATGGCTACACCTTC	CASSLGPTGNYGYTF
medium-sized	TRBD1	TRBJ2-7	TRBV6-1	TGTGCCAGCAGTACCCCGGGACAGACTCCCTACGAGCAGTACTTC	CASSTPGQTPYEQYF
.	.	TRBJ1-2	TRBV5-1	TGCGCCAGCAGCTTGGCAGGGGAGAACGGCTACACCTTC	CASSLAGENGYTF
.	TRBD2	TRBJ2-5	TRBV14	TGTGCCAGCAGCCAAGATTCGACCTTGACTAGCGGGATTCAAGAGACCCAGTACTTC	CASSQDSTLTSGIQETQYF
.	TRBD2	TRBJ2-5	TRBV7-6	TGTGCCAGCAGCTTATTTGAACTCCCGGGGGGACAAGAGACCCAGTACTTC	CASSLFELPGGQETQYF
.	.	TRBJ2-6	TRBV20-1	TGCAGTGCTACCGTTAGTAACTCTGGGGCCAACGTCCTGACTTTC	CSATVSNSGANVLTF
once	TRBD1	TRBJ2-7	TRBV29-1	TGCAGGATAAACCGGGACAGGGACAACGAGCAGTACTTC	CRINRDRDNEQYF